A selection of T cell receptor beta chains follows, all from one sample in a study of cytomegalovirus exposure and HLA in healthy donors. Libraries were prepared by immunoSEQ multiplex PCR; TCRdb keeps only in-frame clonotypes and omits some of them. The sample lists some 130,000 clones; just under 80% were seen once. Sample: PBMCs. These receptors originate from a woman in her late teens or twenties in good health and CMV-seronegative. The CDR3 runs from the conserved cysteine through the conserved F or W. D genes are given only for firm matches. The size field is filled for only some rows; it gives once, few, many or a size class.

clone size	D gene	V gene	J gene	CDR3 protein	CDR3 DNA
.	.	TRBV5-3	TRBJ1-4	CARSLRISGGTNEKLFF	TGTGCCAGAAGCTTGCGCATATCCGGAGGGACTAATGAAAAACTGTTTTTT
.	.	TRBV7-9	TRBJ2-1	CASMISTGENEQFF	TGTGCCAGCATGATCTCTACGGGAGAAAATGAGCAGTTCTTC
.	.	TRBV2	TRBJ2-1	CASSPLTERVNNEQFF	TGTGCCAGCAGCCCATTAACCGAGCGGGTAAACAATGAGCAGTTCTTC
.	TRBD2	TRBV10-1	TRBJ2-1	CASSEKFGSSGLNEQFF	TGCGCCAGCAGTGAGAAGTTTGGGTCTAGCGGGTTGAATGAGCAGTTCTTC
.	.	TRBV30	TRBJ1-5	CAWSVPDGPQHF	TGTGCCTGGAGTGTACCAGATGGGCCCCAGCATTTT
few	.	TRBV20-1	TRBJ1-1	CSARVPGEAFF	TGCAGTGCTAGAGTCCCGGGTGAAGCTTTCTTT
.	.	TRBV29-1	TRBJ2-7	CSVVPHSIMRDGEQYF	TGCAGCGTTGTCCCCCACAGCATAATGCGCGATGGGGAGCAGTACTTC
.	.	TRBV7-9	TRBJ1-1	CASSLVAGANTEAFF	TGTGCCAGCAGCTTAGTAGCCGGCGCTAACACTGAAGCTTTCTTT
.	.	TRBV6-4	TRBJ2-1	CASSDVGAYNEQFF	TGTGCCAGCAGTGACGTGGGGGCGTACAATGAGCAGTTCTTC
once	.	TRBV5-4	TRBJ2-3	CAGSFRGTQYF	TGTGCCGGCAGCTTCCGGGGTACGCAGTATTTT
.	.	TRBV7-6	TRBJ1-2	CASSPASTINYGYTF	TGTGCCAGCAGCCCCGCGTCGACTATTAACTATGGCTACACCTTC
.	.	TRBV4-2	TRBJ2-7	CASSQLVGQGSYEQYF	TGTGCCAGCAGCCAACTTGTCGGCCAGGGCTCCTACGAGCAGTACTTC
.	.	TRBV27	TRBJ2-3	CASSLRGYTQYF	TGTGCCAGCAGCCTCAGGGGTTATACGCAGTATTTT
.	.	TRBV4-1	TRBJ2-5	CASSRPPSGAGETQYF	TGCGCCAGCAGCCGGCCCCCTTCCGGGGCGGGGGAGACCCAGTACTTC
.	TRBD1	TRBV6-5	TRBJ1-1	CASSYDRATTEAFF	TGTGCCAGCAGTTACGACAGGGCGACCACTGAAGCTTTCTTT
few	TRBD2	TRBV2	TRBJ2-1	CASSLAGERNEQFF	TGTGCCAGCAGTTTAGCGGGAGAACGCAATGAGCAGTTCTTC
.	TRBD1	TRBV10-3	TRBJ2-7	CAISERTGRSYEQYF	TGTGCCATCAGTGAACGGACAGGTCGTTCCTACGAGCAGTACTTC
.	.	TRBV20-1	TRBJ2-5	CSANSRETQYF	TGCAGTGCCAACAGTAGGGAGACCCAGTACTTC
.	TRBD2	TRBV6-5	TRBJ2-7	CASSPAGTRSNEQYF	TGTGCCAGCAGTCCCGCCGGGACTAGATCCAACGAGCAGTACTTC
.	TRBD1	TRBV6-6	TRBJ2-7	CASTPGQGLEQYF	TGTGCCAGCACCCCGGGACAGGGACTCGAGCAGTACTTC
once	.	TRBV6-6	TRBJ1-1	CASSYSRTRNTEAFF	TGTGCCAGCAGTTACAGTCGAACGAGGAACACTGAAGCTTTCTTT
.	TRBD2	TRBV19	TRBJ2-3	CASSLGLAGGPSPLYSDTQYF	TGTGCCAGTAGTCTTGGACTAGCGGGAGGGCCTTCCCCACTATATTCAGATACGCAGTATTTT
.	TRBD1	TRBV27	TRBJ2-2	CASSILVGTGFTGELFF	TGTGCCAGCAGCATCCTGGTGGGGACAGGGTTTACCGGGGAGCTGTTTTTT
.	.	TRBV6-6	TRBJ2-1	CASSYGGQANEQFF	TGTGCCAGCAGTTACGGGGGACAAGCTAATGAGCAGTTCTTC
few	.	TRBV29-1	TRBJ2-3	CSALLDTQYF	TGCAGCGCCCTCCTGGATACGCAGTATTTT
.	.	TRBV30	TRBJ2-1	CAWSVASSSYNEQFF	TGTGCCTGGAGTGTTGCGAGTAGCTCCTACAATGAGCAGTTCTTC
once	TRBD2	TRBV4-1	TRBJ2-4	CASSQVLAGMEENIQYF	TGCGCCAGCAGCCAAGTTCTAGCGGGAATGGAGGAAAACATTCAGTACTTC